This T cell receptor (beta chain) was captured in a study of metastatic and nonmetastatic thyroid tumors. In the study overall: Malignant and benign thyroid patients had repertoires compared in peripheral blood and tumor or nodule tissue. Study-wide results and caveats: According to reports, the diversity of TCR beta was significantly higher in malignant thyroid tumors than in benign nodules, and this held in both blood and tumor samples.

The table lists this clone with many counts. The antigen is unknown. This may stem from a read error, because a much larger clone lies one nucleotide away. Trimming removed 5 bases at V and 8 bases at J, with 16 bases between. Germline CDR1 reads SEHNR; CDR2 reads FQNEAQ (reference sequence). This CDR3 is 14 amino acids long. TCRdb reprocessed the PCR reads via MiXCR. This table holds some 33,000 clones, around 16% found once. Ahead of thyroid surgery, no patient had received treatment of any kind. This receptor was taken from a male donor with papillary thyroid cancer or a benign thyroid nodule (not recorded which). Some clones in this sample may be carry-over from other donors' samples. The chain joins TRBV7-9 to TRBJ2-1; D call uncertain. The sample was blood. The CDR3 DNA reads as TGTGCCAGCAGCCAGGTCCCACGCCCGGATGAGCAGTTCTTC. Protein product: CASSQVPRPDEQFF.